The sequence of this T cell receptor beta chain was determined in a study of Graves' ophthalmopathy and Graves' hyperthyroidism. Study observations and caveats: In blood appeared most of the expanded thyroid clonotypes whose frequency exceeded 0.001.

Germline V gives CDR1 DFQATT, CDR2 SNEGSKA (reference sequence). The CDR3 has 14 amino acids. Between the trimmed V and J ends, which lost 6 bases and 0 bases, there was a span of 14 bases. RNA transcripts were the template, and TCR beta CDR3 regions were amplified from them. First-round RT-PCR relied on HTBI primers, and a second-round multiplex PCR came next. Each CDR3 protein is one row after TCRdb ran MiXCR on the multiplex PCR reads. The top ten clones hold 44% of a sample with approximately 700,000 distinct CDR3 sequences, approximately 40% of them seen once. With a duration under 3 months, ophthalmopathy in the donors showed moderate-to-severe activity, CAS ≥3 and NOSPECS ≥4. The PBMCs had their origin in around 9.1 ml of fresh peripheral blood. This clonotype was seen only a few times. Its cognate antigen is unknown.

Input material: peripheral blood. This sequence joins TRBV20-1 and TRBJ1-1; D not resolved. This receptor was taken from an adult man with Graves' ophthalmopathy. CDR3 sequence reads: CSARLPKMNTEAFF. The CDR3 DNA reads TGCAGTGCGCGCCTCCCAAAGATGAACACTGAAGCTTTCTTT.